One sample yielded the 16 T cell receptor beta chains listed below, sequenced in a study of OX40 agonist ivuxolimab in advanced cancers. The library was obtained by the immunoSEQ multiplex PCR assay. TCRdb's version of the immuneACCESS table is confined to in-frame rearrangements and falls short of the full clone set. An unresolved V gene accounts for under half of the shortfall where checked; the remainder is of unknown origin. This sample is represented by roughly 20,000 clones; approximately 83% of them were singletons. The top ten clones comprise around 62% of the sample. Here the sequenced sample was CD4+ or CD8+ T cells sorted from blood, taken in a trial of the OX40 agonist ivuxolimab. Receptors originate from an adult with an advanced solid tumor such as melanoma, head and neck, liver or kidney cancer.

CDR3 protein: CASSPGGLPTYEQYF. The DNA for the CDR3 is TGTGCCAGCAGCCCAGGTGGACTACCCACCTACGAGCAGTACTTC. The chain combines TRBV9 with TRBJ2-7, with a possible D match to TRBD2 (6 bases). V was trimmed by 4 bases and J by 2 bases, leaving 16 bases between them. CDR3 length: 15 residues. Germline lookup yields CDR1 SGDLS and CDR2 YYNGEE.

CDR3 residues: CASSLARGELFF. The DNA for the CDR3 is TGCGCCAGCAGCTTGGCCCGAGGGGAGCTGTTTTTT. The V call is TRBV5-1, the J call TRBJ2-2; D is unresolved. The CDR3 has 12 residues. Germline CDR1 reads SGHRS; CDR2 reads YFSETQ. Trimming cost V 0 bases and J 8 bases, with 5 bases left between them. Combining the CDR3 with reference TRBV5-1 and TRBJ2-2 gives the whole variable domain KAGVTQTPRYLIKTRGQQVTLSCSPISGHRSVSWYQQTPGQGLQFLFEYFSETQRNKGNFPGRFSGRQFSNSRSEMNVSTLELGDSALYLCASSLARGELFFGEGSRLTVL.

The chain joins TRBV7-9 to TRBJ2-7; 9 bases are a match to TRBD1. Trimming cost V 5 bases and J 6 bases; bases outside gene matches: 11. Per germline, CDR1 SEHNR and CDR2 FQNEAQ (reference sequence). CDR3 length: 15 residues. The CDR3 sequence is CASSTGWTGEGEQYF. CDR3 bases: TGTGCCAGCAGCACAGGGTGGACAGGGGAAGGCGAGCAGTACTTC.

This clone occurred a few times. The chain couples TRBV9 to TRBJ1-1; D may be TRBD1 (6 bases). Looked up from germline, CDR1 is SGDLS and CDR2 is YYNGEE. The CDR3 sequence is 13 residues long. Trimming removed 0 bases at V and 6 bases at J, with 9 bases between. CDR3 amino acids: CASSVEGVAEAFF. The DNA for the CDR3 is TGTGCCAGCAGCGTAGAGGGGGTGGCTGAAGCTTTCTTT. Full variable domain (remainder filled in from reference TRBV9 and TRBJ1-1): DSGVTQTPKHLITATGQRVTLRCSPRSGDLSVYWYQQSLDQGLQFLIQYYNGEERAKGNILERFSAQQFPDLHSELNLSSLELGDSALYFCASSVEGVAEAFFGQGTRLTVV.

This chain links TRBV10-3 with TRBJ2-5; D is perhaps TRBD2 (6 bases). This CDR3 has 16 residues. CDR1 and CDR2 from the germline V gene are ENHRY and SYGVKD. Trimming removed 5 bases from V and 4 bases from J, with 20 bases in between. The CDR3, as DNA: TGTGCCATCAGTAGCTCTGCGGGACTCGACCGAGAGACCCAGTACTTC. Translation: CAISSSAGLDRETQYF.

This chain links TRBV5-1 with TRBJ2-5, with 10 nucleotides matching TRBD1. CDR1 is SGHRS and CDR2 is YFSETQ in the germline V gene. V lost 5 bases to trimming and J lost 4 bases; unmatched junction nucleotides: 11. This CDR3 has 16 residues. The CDR3 bases are TGCGCCAGCAGAGACGTGGGACAGGGGATGCGAGAGACCCAGTACTTC. It encodes CASRDVGQGMRETQYF.

This clone was found a few times. The chain links TRBV6-1 to TRBJ1-1; D is possibly TRBD1 (5 bases). The germline V gene encodes CDR1 MNHNS and CDR2 SASEGT. The CDR3 is 16 amino acids. Trimming left V 2 bases short and J 7 bases short, with 20 bases between. The CDR3 DNA sequence: TGTGCCAGCAGTGAAAGGAGGGGCCTAGTCGACCTTGAAGCTTTCTTT. It translates to CASSERRGLVDLEAFF.

The chain recombines TRBV9 with TRBJ2-5, with D perhaps matching TRBD2 (6 bases). CDR1 SGDLS and CDR2 YYNGEE come from the germline V gene. V gave up 0 bases and J gave up 5 bases, with 11 bases separating them. This CDR3 has 14 amino acids. The CDR3 DNA sequence: TGTGCCAGCAGCGTAGGGTCAGGGAGGGAGACCCAGTACTTC. Translating it yields CASSVGSGRETQYF.

This chain links TRBV28 with TRBJ1-5; D is unresolved. This CDR3 region has 14 residues. With 6 bases removed from V and 0 bases from J, the gap between germline ends came to 9 bases. Per the germline V gene, CDR1 is MDHEN and CDR2 is SYDVKM. The CDR3 DNA reads TGTGCCAGCAGCCTGACCGATAGCAATCAGCCCCAGCATTTT. Translated, it gives CASSLTDSNQPQHF.

V and J are TRBV5-5 and TRBJ2-3; D gene uncertain. V was cut by 3 bases and J by 4 bases, with 12 bases left in between. The CDR3 runs to 14 residues. In germline, CDR1 is SGHKS, CDR2 YYEKEE (reference sequence). The CDR3 here is CASSSLMGPDTQYF. The CDR3 DNA reads as TGTGCCAGCAGCTCCCTTATGGGCCCAGATACGCAGTATTTT.

This chain uses TRBV6-6 with TRBJ2-3, with 7 nucleotides matching TRBD1. V lost 0 bases and J lost 3; bases outside the gene matches: 3. This CDR3 is built from 15 residues. Germline CDR1 and CDR2: MNHNY and SVGAGI (reference sequence). CDR3 coding DNA: TGTGCCAGCAGTTACTCGTCGACAGGGACAGATACGCAGTATTTT. Residues: CASSYSSTGTDTQYF.

The rearrangement joins TRBV10-1 to TRBJ1-4; no clear D. With 5 bases removed from V and 4 bases from J, the gap between germline ends came to 20 bases. Germline lookup yields CDR1 WNHNN and CDR2 SYGVQD (reference sequence). This CDR3 has 17 residues. The CDR3 DNA reads TGCGCCAGCAGTCCCCGTGTAGGGATGTCAGGTAATGAAAAACTGTTTTTT. It encodes CASSPRVGMSGNEKLFF.

The rearrangement uses TRBV7-2 and TRBJ2-3, with unresolved D. The CDR3 runs 12 residues. Between the trimmed V and J ends, which lost 1 base and 7 bases, there was a span of 6 bases. Germline V gene lookup returns CDR1 SGHTA and CDR2 FQGNSA. CDR3 region: CASSLERNTQYF. The CDR3 DNA reads as TGTGCCAGCAGCTTAGAGAGGAATACGCAGTATTTT. The variable domain in full, completed from reference TRBV7-2 and TRBJ2-3, reads GAGVSQSPSNKVTEKGKDVELRCDPISGHTALYWYRQSLGQGLEFLIYFQGNSAPDKSGLPSDRFSAERTGGSVSTLTIQRTQQEDSAVYLCASSLERNTQYFGPGTRLTVL.

CDR3 loop: CASSSGIRELQYF. Written as DNA, the CDR3 is TGTGCCAGCAGCTCGGGGATACGGGAGCTGCAGTACTTC. This chain connects TRBV7-9 to TRBJ2-7; perhaps TRBD2 as D (6 bases). The CDR3 is made up of 13 amino acids. Germline V gene data show CDR1 as SEHNR and CDR2 as FQNEAQ (reference sequence). The ends were cut back, 4 bases at V and 9 bases at J, with 16 bases in the middle.

This clone has just one count. V is TRBV19 and J is TRBJ2-2, with D possibly TRBD1 on 6 matching bases. This CDR3 comprises 13 residues. Germline CDR1 is LNHDA and CDR2 is SQIVND (reference sequence). Deletions cut 8 bases from V and 8 bases from J, with 15 bases between. The CDR3 DNA sequence: TGTGCCAGTGGTTCCGACAGGCGGGGGGAGCTGTTTTTT. As protein: CASGSDRRGELFF.

The chain couples TRBV27 to TRBJ2-7, with D tentatively TRBD2 (5 bases). V gave up 3 bases and J gave up 7 bases, with 22 bases separating them. The CDR3 consists of 16 residues. Germline lookup yields CDR1 MNHEY and CDR2 SMNVEV (reference sequence). In nucleotides, the CDR3 is TGTGCCAGCAGTTTGACGTCTAGCTCCGATTTGGGTGAGCAGTACTTC. As protein: CASSLTSSSDLGEQYF.